Described below is a single T cell receptor beta chain sequence and its context. Its specificity is unknown. The germline V gene encodes CDR1 GTSNPN and CDR2 SVGIG (reference sequence). This CDR3 contains 12 residues. V lost 0 bases, J lost 2 bases, and 4 bases lay in between. Sample time point: recipient sample about 28 days before transplant, after cytoreduction. The data stem from a study of T cell clonotyping in hematopoietic cell transplantation. The protocol was immunoSEQ multiplex PCR, while the TCRdb copy is restricted to in-frame clones and leaves out a portion. There are more than 70,000 clones in the sample; almost 97% occur only once, and about 1.8% lies in the top ten. Study outcomes and limitations: Recipient TCR diversity dropped after transplant; expanded clonotypes rose from day 30 to 180. CD4 and CD8 repertoire contributions could not be separated without sorting. Higher Inverse Simpson Index values in graft donor and pretransplant recipient predicted broader posttransplant TCR diversity.

The sample here was peripheral blood mononuclear cells, taken before stem cell transplant. This chain links TRBV30 with TRBJ1-2; D remains ambiguous. The TCR originated in a woman aged 45 to 65 with acute myeloid leukemia. Some clones in this sample may be carry-over from other donors' samples. This CDR3 reads CAWSVVNYGYTF. In DNA, the CDR3 is TGTGCCTGGAGTGTGGTGAACTATGGCTACACCTTC.